One and the same sample provided the 28 T cell receptor beta chains below, sequenced in a study of a mutant IDH1 vaccine in newly diagnosed glioma. Which antigens these TCRs recognize remains unknown. Measured with immunoSEQ multiplex PCR; TCRdb has only the in-frame clones, and not every one. The sample shows tens of thousands of clones, around four fifths of them seen only once. The time point denotes: week 23, last vaccination. Doses comprised 300 ug of mutant IDH1 20-mer peptide each, plus topical imiquimod. This specimen was PBMCs, taken from a glioma patient whose treatment included an IDH1 peptide vaccine. Receptors originate from a middle-aged man with glioma.

The chain recombines TRBV5-6 with TRBJ2-7, with D hard to call. Germline CDR1 reads SGHDT; CDR2 reads YYEEEE. Trimming removed 4 bases from V and 6 bases from J, with 11 bases in between. This CDR3 is 12 amino acids long. CDR3 bases: TGTGCCAGCAGCACTTCTTTGGGCGAGCAGTACTTC. This translates into CASSTSLGEQYF.

The chain is built from TRBV6-1 and TRBJ1-3; D uncertain. Germline V gives CDR1 MNHNS, CDR2 SASEGT. V gave up 10 bases and J gave up 0 bases, with 13 bases separating them. The CDR3 runs to 14 residues. The CDR3: CATLPSLSGNTIYF. The CDR3 DNA reads as TGTGCCACCCTCCCCAGCCTCTCTGGAAACACCATATATTTT.

V usage is TRBV6-5 and J usage is TRBJ2-1; D is possibly TRBD2 (6 bases). The CDR3 runs 15 residues. From germline, CDR1 is MNHEY and CDR2 SVGAGI. The V end lost 2 bases, the J end lost 8 bases, and 16 bases lay between the germline ends. As DNA, the CDR3 is TGTGCCAGCAGTTACACGCGGGGTAGAGTGGATGAGCAGTTCTTC. This encodes CASSYTRGRVDEQFF.

This clone showed up just a few times. V and J are TRBV30 and TRBJ2-1, with D hard to call. Germline V gene lookup returns CDR1 GTSNPN and CDR2 SVGIG (reference sequence). CDR3 length equals 12 residues. V was trimmed by 6 bases and J by 0 bases, leaving 6 bases between them. The CDR3 loop is CACSSSYNEQFF. CDR3 DNA sequence: TGTGCCTGTAGTAGCTCCTACAATGAGCAGTTCTTC.

The J gene is TRBJ2-5, the V gene TRBV5-1; 10 bases line up with TRBD1. The trim removed 3 bases at V and 2 bases at J, leaving 7 bases unmatched. The CDR3 extends over 16 amino acids. Germline lookup yields CDR1 SGHRS and CDR2 YFSETQ. The DNA for the CDR3 is TGCGCCAGCAGCTCTACGGGACAGGGGATGCAAGAGACCCAGTACTTC. Translation gives CASSSTGQGMQETQYF.

The chain recombines TRBV28 with TRBJ1-2; a possible D gene is TRBD1 (5 bases). Trimming took off 6 bases at V and 3 bases at J, with 11 bases between the two ends. The CDR3 covers 13 residues. CDR1 and CDR2 from the germline V gene are MDHEN and SYDVKM. The CDR3 protein is CASSKTVYYGYTF. Here the CDR3 DNA reads TGTGCCAGCAGCAAGACAGTTTACTATGGCTACACCTTC.

The CDR3 loop is CASSRATGELFF. Written as DNA, the CDR3 is TGTGCCAGCAGCCGAGCCACCGGGGAGCTGTTTTTT. This sequence joins TRBV7-9 and TRBJ2-2; no clear D. V lost 5 bases, J lost 4 bases, and 5 bases lay in between. CDR1 is SEHNR and CDR2 is FQNEAQ in the germline V gene (reference sequence). This CDR3 spans 12 amino acids.

The rearrangement joins TRBV7-2 to TRBJ2-5, with TRBD2 as a possible D gene (6 bases). Trimming took off 1 base at V and 5 bases at J, with 11 bases between the two ends. Germline-derived CDR1 and CDR2 are SGHTA and FQGNSA. This CDR3 is 14 amino acids long. The CDR3 DNA follows: TGTGCCAGCAGCTTAGGACTAGTGTACGAGACCCAGTACTTC. It codes for CASSLGLVYETQYF.

The V and J genes are TRBV25-1 and TRBJ1-4; 8 nucleotides agree with TRBD1. This CDR3 contains 14 residues. Unmatched junction bases numbered 5, after V lost 4 bases and J lost 7 bases. Germline V gene data show CDR1 as MGHDK and CDR2 as SYGVNS. CDR3 residues: CASSVGRGREKLFF. In DNA, the CDR3 is TGTGCCAGCAGTGTCGGCAGGGGGCGTGAAAAACTGTTTTTT.

The CDR3 nucleotides read TGTGCCAGCAGTTTCACAGGCTATGGCTACACCTTC. This codes for CASSFTGYGYTF. V is TRBV27 and J is TRBJ1-2; a possible D gene is TRBD1 (5 bases). Germline loops: CDR1 MNHEY, CDR2 SMNVEV (reference sequence). This CDR3 is built from 12 residues. Trimming removed 3 bases at V and 4 bases at J, with 6 bases between.

The rearrangement links TRBV5-6 to TRBJ1-2; D is unresolved. The germline V gene encodes CDR1 SGHDT and CDR2 YYEEEE. V dropped 4 bases and J dropped 4 bases, with 11 bases sitting between them. The CDR3 contains 13 residues. CDR3 bases: TGTGCCAGCAGCCCGAGGCGGAGCTATGGCTACACCTTC. Translation: CASSPRRSYGYTF.

The chain couples TRBV19 to TRBJ2-6, with no clear D. The CDR3 spans 15 residues. The germline V gene encodes CDR1 LNHDA and CDR2 SQIVND (reference sequence). The germline V and J ends were trimmed by 3 bases and 0 bases, with 6 bases remaining between them. CDR3 bases: TGTGCCAGTAGTATCAGCAGCTCTGGGGCCAACGTCCTGACTTTC. Translating gives CASSISSSGANVLTF.

The CDR3 DNA sequence: TGTGCCACCAGCAGAGACGTCGGGACAGATTTTGGCTACACCTTC. This codes for CATSRDVGTDFGYTF. V and J are TRBV15 and TRBJ1-2; 7 bases agree with TRBD1. Losses at the gene ends were 0 bases for V and 7 bases for J; bases not matched to a gene: 8. Germline V gene data show CDR1 as LNHNV and CDR2 as YYDKDF (reference sequence). The length of the CDR3 is 15 residues.

The J gene is TRBJ2-7, the V gene TRBV14, with TRBD1 matching over 11 bases. The V and J ends lost 4 bases and 4 bases, in that order; junction bases with no gene match: 3. The CDR3 has 14 residues. CDR1 and CDR2 from the germline V gene are SGHDN and FVKESK. This CDR3 is CASSLGQGAYEQYF. DNA of the CDR3: TGTGCCAGCAGCCTAGGACAGGGGGCTTACGAGCAGTACTTC.

This clone was seen more than once but under ten times. The V gene is TRBV7-2, the J gene TRBJ1-3; 7 bases map to TRBD1. In germline, CDR1 is SGHTA, CDR2 FQGNSA. Trimming at V came to 6 bases and at J to 7 bases, leaving 9 bases not matched to a gene. This CDR3 has 14 amino acids. The CDR3 DNA reads as TGTGCCAGCAGTCAAAACAGGGGTATGAACACCATATATTTT. Protein: CASSQNRGMNTIYF.

The gene calls are TRBV18 and TRBJ1-1, with a weak D call TRBD1 (5 bases). The germline V gene encodes CDR1 KGHSH and CDR2 LQKENI. The V gene lost 8 bases and the J gene lost 4 bases, with 11 bases spanning the gap. CDR3 size: 12 residues. The CDR3 is CASRGASTEAFF. The CDR3 nucleotides read TGTGCCAGCCGAGGGGCCAGCACTGAAGCTTTCTTT.

The chain links TRBV5-1 to TRBJ2-7; D is ambiguous. V dropped 2 bases and J dropped 1 base, with 7 bases sitting between them. The length of the CDR3 is 13 residues. Germline CDR1 and CDR2: SGHRS and YFSETQ. DNA of the CDR3: TGCGCCAGCAGCTTCGGAGCGTCCTACGAGCAGTACTTC. This encodes CASSFGASYEQYF.

This clone was recorded only once. V usage is TRBV14 and J usage is TRBJ1-4; D gene ambiguous. Trimming left V 4 bases short and J 11 bases short, with 5 bases between. Germline-derived CDR1 and CDR2 are SGHDN and FVKESK. The CDR3 spans 10 residues. CDR3 sequence: CASSPGKLFF. DNA for the CDR3: TGTGCCAGCAGCCCGGGGAAACTGTTTTTT.

The chain uses TRBV18 and TRBJ2-5; TRBD1 matches 12 bases. CDR3 length equals 17 residues. The germline gives CDR1 KGHSH, CDR2 LQKENI. With 3 bases clipped from V and 3 bases from J, the junction kept 8 bases outside the gene matches. In DNA form, the CDR3 reads TGTGCCAGCTCACCCCCAGGGACAGGGGGCCTGAAAGAGACCCAGTACTTC. This gives the protein CASSPPGTGGLKETQYF.

The J gene is TRBJ2-3, the V gene TRBV5-5, with TRBD1 as a possible D gene (6 bases). V was pared by 2 bases and J by 5 bases, with 9 bases between. The CDR3 sequence is 13 residues long. Germline V gene lookup returns CDR1 SGHKS and CDR2 YYEKEE (reference sequence). CDR3 nucleotide sequence: TGTGCCAGCAGCTTACAGGGTGAAGATACGCAGTATTTT. It codes for CASSLQGEDTQYF.

The rearrangement links TRBV19 to TRBJ1-1; possibly TRBD1 for D (6 bases). The germline CDR1 and CDR2 sequences are LNHDA and SQIVND (reference sequence). The ends were cut back, 8 bases at V and 0 bases at J, with 10 bases in the middle. The CDR3 runs to 13 residues. The CDR3 sequence: CASSGHMNTEAFF. CDR3 DNA: TGTGCCAGTTCGGGACATATGAACACTGAAGCTTTCTTT.

V usage is TRBV5-6 and J usage is TRBJ2-5; D is ambiguous. Per the germline V gene, CDR1 is SGHDT and CDR2 is YYEEEE. V lost 0 bases and J 8 bases, leaving 5 bases between the germline ends. The CDR3 is 11 residues long. CDR3 DNA: TGTGCCAGCAGCTTGGCCGGAACCCAGTACTTC. Its translation: CASSLAGTQYF.

V and J are TRBV6-5 and TRBJ1-2; 7 bases agree with TRBD1. The germline V gene has CDR1 MNHEY and CDR2 SVGAGI. The CDR3 totals 13 residues. V dropped 5 bases and J dropped 6; count of bases not matched to a gene: 6. As DNA, the CDR3 is TGTGCCAGCAGTCGACAGGGAATGGATGGCTACACCTTC. Translated: CASSRQGMDGYTF.

CDR3 sequence reads: CSVAGGNTGELFF. CDR3 in DNA: TGCAGCGTTGCAGGAGGGAACACCGGGGAGCTGTTTTTT. This rearrangement joins TRBV29-1 to TRBJ2-2, with D possibly matching TRBD2 (5 bases). Germline values: CDR1 SQVTM, CDR2 ANQGSEA. This CDR3 contains 13 residues. Deletions cut 4 bases from V and 1 base from J, with 7 bases between.

The chain recombines TRBV7-8 with TRBJ2-5; D unresolved. With 7 bases removed from V and 4 bases from J, the gap between germline ends came to 19 bases. The germline gives CDR1 SGHVS, CDR2 FQNEAQ. The CDR3 extends over 15 amino acids. The CDR3 spells CASTKLGSAGETQYF. CDR3 coding DNA: TGTGCCAGCACCAAATTAGGCTCGGCTGGAGAGACCCAGTACTTC.

The chain recombines TRBV6-5 with TRBJ1-4; D gene unclear. Germline CDR1 and CDR2: MNHEY and SVGAGI. The CDR3 is 15 amino acids. The V and J ends lost 4 bases and 5 bases respectively, with 14 bases between them. The CDR3, as DNA: TGTGCCAGCAGTTCCCCCTCTGGGCCGAATGAAAAACTGTTTTTT. Protein sequence: CASSSPSGPNEKLFF.

In this sample, this clone turned up a few times. The genes are TRBV7-3 and TRBJ2-7; 11 bases fit TRBD2. Unmatched junction bases numbered 1, after V lost 5 bases and J lost 4 bases. CDR1 and CDR2 from the germline V gene are SGHTA and FQGTGA. The CDR3 sequence is 13 residues long. The DNA of the CDR3 is TGTGCCAGCAGCCTAGCGGGGGGATACGAGCAGTACTTC. Translated, it gives CASSLAGGYEQYF.

The chain uses TRBV10-3 and TRBJ2-3, with D perhaps assigned TRBD1 or TRBD2 (5 bases each). V lost 0 bases to trimming and J lost 3 bases, with 13 bases between them. The germline CDR1 and CDR2 sequences are ENHRY and SYGVKD. This CDR3 is built from 16 residues. CDR3 coding DNA: TGTGCCATCAGTGAGTCTAAGAGGGGTCGGACAGATACGCAGTATTTT. Translated, it gives CAISESKRGRTDTQYF.